This T cell receptor beta chain comes out of a study of CD8 T cells in Susac syndrome. Sequencing targeted TCR beta in T cells from blood (CD8+ and CD4+). The CDR3 is made up of 15 amino acids. The germline gives CDR1 MNHEY, CDR2 SVGEGT. V trimming: 2 bases; J trimming: 3 bases; junction bases outside the gene matches: 5. Reverse transcription used about 0.45 to 1 ug RNA and random hexamers. TCR beta CDR3 was amplified by immunoSEQ covering 54 Vbeta and 13 Jbeta. TCRdb re-derived calls from the immunoSEQ multiplex PCR reads in MiXCR, one entry per CDR3 protein. The sample contains 200,000 or so distinct CDR3 sequences, 90% to 95% of which appear only once.

The rearrangement links TRBV6-2 or TRBV6-3 to TRBJ2-5, with 8 bases that match TRBD2. The sequence was collected from a human donor with multiple sclerosis. Sequences were obtained from CD4+ T cells from PBMCs. The CDR3 here is CASSYEWRGEETQYF. CDR3 sequence (DNA): TGTGCCAGCAGTTACGAATGGCGGGGGGAAGAGACCCAGTACTTC.